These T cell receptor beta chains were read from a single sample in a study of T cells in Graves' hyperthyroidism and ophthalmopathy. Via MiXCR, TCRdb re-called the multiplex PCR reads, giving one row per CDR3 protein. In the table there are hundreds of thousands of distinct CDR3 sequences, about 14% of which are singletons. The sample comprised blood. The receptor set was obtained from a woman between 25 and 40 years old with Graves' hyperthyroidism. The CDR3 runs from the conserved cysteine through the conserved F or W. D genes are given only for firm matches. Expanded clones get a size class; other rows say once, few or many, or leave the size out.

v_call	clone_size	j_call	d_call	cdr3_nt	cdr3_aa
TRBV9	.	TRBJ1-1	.	TGTGCCAGCAGCGTAGTGCCGGCGCTCACTGAAGCTTTCTTT	CASSVVPALTEAFF
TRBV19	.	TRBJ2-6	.	TGTGCCAGTAGTCCCCGGAACCCCGGGGCCAACGTCCTGACTTTC	CASSPRNPGANVLTF
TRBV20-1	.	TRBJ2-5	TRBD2	TGCAGTGCTGGAGGCGAAAGCGGGAGGGAAGAGACCCAGTACTTC	CSAGGESGREETQYF
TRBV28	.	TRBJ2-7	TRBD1	TGTGCCAGCAGGCAACCCGGGACAGGGCTTTACGAGCAGTACTTC	CASRQPGTGLYEQYF
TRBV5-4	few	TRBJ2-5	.	TGTGCCAGCAAAACTCCCCAGGGTGGGGGAGAGACCCAGTACTTC	CASKTPQGGGETQYF
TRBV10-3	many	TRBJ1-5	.	TGTGCCATCAGTGATGAGAGGAGTCAGCCCCAGCATTTT	CAISDERSQPQHF
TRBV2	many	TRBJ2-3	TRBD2	TGTGCCAGCATCCTAGCGGGAGGTTCCACAGATACGCAGTATTTT	CASILAGGSTDTQYF
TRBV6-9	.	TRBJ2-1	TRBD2	TGTGCCAGCAGTTACTTCGCGGGAGCCTCCTACAATGAGCAGTTCTTC	CASSYFAGASYNEQFF
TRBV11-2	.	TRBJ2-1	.	TGTGCCAGCAGCTTACTCCTAAAGAGGGCGTTCTTC	CASSLLLKRAFF
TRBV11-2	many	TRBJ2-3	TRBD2	TGTGCCAGCAGCTTGAATAGCGGGAGTTCCACAGATACGCAGTATTTT	CASSLNSGSSTDTQYF
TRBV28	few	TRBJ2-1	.	TGTGCCAGCAGTGTGGTGGGGGAGTATGGGGTCTACAATGAGCAGTTCTTC	CASSVVGEYGVYNEQFF
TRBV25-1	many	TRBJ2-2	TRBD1	TGTGCCAGCAGTGTGCAGGACAGGGCAGACGGGGAGCTGTTTTTT	CASSVQDRADGELFF
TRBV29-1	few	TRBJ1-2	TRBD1	TGCAGCGCGGGGGAAGCAGGGGGTTGGGTGAACACCTTC	CSAGEAGGWVNTF
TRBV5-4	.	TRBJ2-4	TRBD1	TGTGCCAGCAGCTTACCTACGACAGGGAAAAACATTCAGCACTTC	CASSLPTTGKNIQHF
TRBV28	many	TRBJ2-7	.	TGTGCCAGCAGTCCGGACTCCCGCTACGAGCAGTACTTC	CASSPDSRYEQYF